The rows below give T cell receptor beta chains drawn from one sample of a study of blood T cell repertoires in COVID-19. Some clones are missing from TCRdb's copy, which holds only in-frame ones; the method was immunoSEQ multiplex PCR. Altogether about 670,000 clones are present, 70% to 90% being singletons, with the ten largest covering roughly 0.25%. The sample comprised peripheral blood. The receptors stem from a woman aged 18-35 years with acute or convalescent COVID-19. The CDR3 runs from the conserved cysteine through the conserved F or W. D genes are given only for firm matches. Size tells how often a clone was seen (once, few, many) or the class of an expanded clone, and some rows leave it out.

v_call: TRBV7-2
cdr3_length: 15
d_call: TRBD1
clone_size: -
j_call: TRBJ1-1
cdr3_nt: TGTGCCAGCAGCGCCCAGACAGGGAATGGGGCTGAAGCTTTCTTT
cdr3_aa: CASSAQTGNGAEAFF

v_call: TRBV3-1/TRBV3-2
cdr3_length: 17
d_call: TRBD1
clone_size: -
j_call: TRBJ2-5
cdr3_nt: TGTGCCAGCAGCCAAGATTATCGGACAGGGGGAATTTGGGCCCAGTACTTC
cdr3_aa: CASSQDYRTGGIWAQYF

v_call: TRBV19
cdr3_length: 13
d_call: -
clone_size: -
j_call: TRBJ1-1
cdr3_nt: TGTGCCAGTAGTTGGGCCTCCAGCGGTGAAGCTTTCTTT
cdr3_aa: CASSWASSGEAFF

v_call: TRBV27
cdr3_length: 14
d_call: TRBD1
clone_size: -
j_call: TRBJ1-2
cdr3_nt: TGTGCCAGCAGTTTTTCCGGGACAGGGGATGGCTACACCTTC
cdr3_aa: CASSFSGTGDGYTF

v_call: TRBV18
cdr3_length: 14
d_call: TRBD1
clone_size: -
j_call: TRBJ1-4
cdr3_nt: TGTGCCAGCTCACCGGGGACAGGGGCGGAAAAACTGTTTTTT
cdr3_aa: CASSPGTGAEKLFF

v_call: TRBV6-2/TRBV6-3
cdr3_length: 17
d_call: TRBD2
clone_size: -
j_call: TRBJ2-7
cdr3_nt: TGTGCCAGCAGTCCACCCCTCCTAGCGGGGGGGCGCTACGAGCAGTACTTC
cdr3_aa: CASSPPLLAGGRYEQYF

v_call: TRBV5-1
cdr3_length: 15
d_call: TRBD1
clone_size: -
j_call: TRBJ1-2
cdr3_nt: TGCGCCAGCAGCCCGGCCCCGACAGGGGGCTGGGGCTACACCTTC
cdr3_aa: CASSPAPTGGWGYTF

v_call: TRBV4-2
cdr3_length: 19
d_call: TRBD2
clone_size: once
j_call: TRBJ2-1
cdr3_nt: TGTGCCAGCAGCCGCCGAATAGGGACTAGCGGGGAGTTATACAATGAGCAGTTCTTC
cdr3_aa: CASSRRIGTSGELYNEQFF

v_call: TRBV10-3
cdr3_length: 17
d_call: -
clone_size: -
j_call: TRBJ1-3
cdr3_nt: TGTGCCATCAGTGAGTCGGCGGGGGGGGCTACTGGAAACACCATATATTTT
cdr3_aa: CAISESAGGATGNTIYF

v_call: TRBV2
cdr3_length: 13
d_call: -
clone_size: -
j_call: TRBJ1-1
cdr3_nt: TGTGCCAGCAGTGAAGGCAGGGCCGGTGAAGCTTTCTTT
cdr3_aa: CASSEGRAGEAFF

v_call: TRBV5-4
cdr3_length: 14
d_call: -
clone_size: once
j_call: TRBJ1-2
cdr3_nt: TGTGCCAGCAGCCCACCCGCCCCGTCGGATGGCTACACCTTC
cdr3_aa: CASSPPAPSDGYTF

v_call: TRBV7-9
cdr3_length: 16
d_call: TRBD1
clone_size: -
j_call: TRBJ2-3
cdr3_nt: TGTGCCAGCAGCCCCTGGGACAGGGGGGGCACAGATACGCAGTATTTT
cdr3_aa: CASSPWDRGGTDTQYF

v_call: TRBV21-1
cdr3_length: 18
d_call: -
clone_size: -
j_call: TRBJ1-6
cdr3_nt: TGTGCCAGCCGCAACCCGGGACAGGGGCCCCAGTATAATTCACCCCTCCACTTT
cdr3_aa: CASRNPGQGPQYNSPLHF

v_call: TRBV9
cdr3_length: 18
d_call: TRBD2
clone_size: -
j_call: TRBJ2-6
cdr3_nt: TGTGCCAGCAGCGCCACACGGGGGGTAACCTCTGGGGCCAACGTCCTGACTTTC
cdr3_aa: CASSATRGVTSGANVLTF

v_call: TRBV28
cdr3_length: 11
d_call: TRBD2
clone_size: once
j_call: TRBJ2-1
cdr3_nt: TGTGCCAGCAGTTGGGGGGGTGAGCAGTTCTTC
cdr3_aa: CASSWGGEQFF

v_call: TRBV6-1
cdr3_length: 14
d_call: -
clone_size: -
j_call: TRBJ2-2
cdr3_nt: TGTGCCAGCAGTGAAGCCGAGGGAACCGGGGAGCTGTTTTTT
cdr3_aa: CASSEAEGTGELFF

v_call: TRBV12-3/TRBV12-4
cdr3_length: 13
d_call: TRBD1
clone_size: few
j_call: TRBJ1-2
cdr3_nt: TGTGCCAGCAGCCTAACAGGGGGGAATGGCTACACCTTC
cdr3_aa: CASSLTGGNGYTF

v_call: TRBV12-3/TRBV12-4
cdr3_length: 13
d_call: -
clone_size: -
j_call: TRBJ1-1
cdr3_nt: TGTGCCAGCAGCAAGGACAGATTAACTGAAGCTTTCTTT
cdr3_aa: CASSKDRLTEAFF

v_call: TRBV6-6
cdr3_length: 14
d_call: TRBD1
clone_size: -
j_call: TRBJ1-1
cdr3_nt: TGTGCCAGCACTAACCGGGACAGGGGGAGTGAAGCTTTCTTT
cdr3_aa: CASTNRDRGSEAFF

v_call: TRBV28
cdr3_length: 15
d_call: -
clone_size: -
j_call: TRBJ1-6
cdr3_nt: TGTGCCAGCAGTCCCCAGGGTGTCGGTAATTCACCCCTCCACTTT
cdr3_aa: CASSPQGVGNSPLHF

v_call: TRBV7-9
cdr3_length: 15
d_call: -
clone_size: -
j_call: TRBJ2-3
cdr3_nt: TGTGCCAGCAGCCAGGGCAGAGCTCGCACAGATACGCAGTATTTT
cdr3_aa: CASSQGRARTDTQYF

v_call: TRBV5-1
cdr3_length: 14
d_call: TRBD1
clone_size: -
j_call: TRBJ1-2
cdr3_nt: TGCGCCAGCAGCTTGGGCCCAGGGGGCGATGGCTACACCTTC
cdr3_aa: CASSLGPGGDGYTF

v_call: TRBV9
cdr3_length: 16
d_call: -
clone_size: -
j_call: TRBJ2-2
cdr3_nt: TGTGCCAGCAGCGTAGGGTCTAGCCGGAGCACCGGGGAGCTGTTTTTT
cdr3_aa: CASSVGSSRSTGELFF

v_call: TRBV5-4
cdr3_length: 15
d_call: -
clone_size: -
j_call: TRBJ1-2
cdr3_nt: TGTGCCAGCAGCTTGGCCGGAGGCGGGGCCCCTGGCTACACCTTC
cdr3_aa: CASSLAGGGAPGYTF

v_call: TRBV6-6
cdr3_length: 15
d_call: TRBD2
clone_size: -
j_call: TRBJ2-3
cdr3_nt: TGTGCCAGCAGTTACGGAGCGGGGGGGCCAGATACGCAGTATTTT
cdr3_aa: CASSYGAGGPDTQYF

v_call: TRBV5-6
cdr3_length: 16
d_call: -
clone_size: -
j_call: TRBJ1-6
cdr3_nt: TGTGCCAGCAGCTTGCGGGAGAGCTCCTATAATTCACCCCTCCACTTT
cdr3_aa: CASSLRESSYNSPLHF

v_call: TRBV2
cdr3_length: 17
d_call: TRBD2
clone_size: -
j_call: TRBJ2-2
cdr3_nt: TGTGCCAGCAGTGAAGCTGGAGTAGCGGGGTACACCGGGGAGCTGTTTTTT
cdr3_aa: CASSEAGVAGYTGELFF

v_call: TRBV11-1
cdr3_length: 15
d_call: TRBD1
clone_size: -
j_call: TRBJ1-1
cdr3_nt: TGTGCCAGCAGCTACAGACAGGGGGCCATTTTGGAGGCTTTCTTT
cdr3_aa: CASSYRQGAILEAFF

v_call: TRBV28
cdr3_length: 15
d_call: TRBD2
clone_size: -
j_call: TRBJ2-1
cdr3_nt: TGTGCCAGCAGCATAGCGGGGGGGAAACACAATGAGCAGTTCTTC
cdr3_aa: CASSIAGGKHNEQFF

v_call: TRBV3-1/TRBV3-2
cdr3_length: 15
d_call: TRBD1
clone_size: -
j_call: TRBJ1-1
cdr3_nt: TGTGCCAGCAGCCCCGACAGGGGGCCGGACACTGAAGCTTTCTTT
cdr3_aa: CASSPDRGPDTEAFF

v_call: TRBV10-3
cdr3_length: 12
d_call: -
clone_size: -
j_call: TRBJ1-1
cdr3_nt: TGTGCCATCCCTCTGGGGCGGACTGAAGCTTTCTTT
cdr3_aa: CAIPLGRTEAFF

v_call: TRBV25-1
cdr3_length: 16
d_call: -
clone_size: once
j_call: TRBJ1-1
cdr3_nt: TGTGCCAGCAGTGAATACTTTAAAGGGGAGAACACTGAAGCTTTCTTT
cdr3_aa: CASSEYFKGENTEAFF

v_call: TRBV20-1
cdr3_length: 18
d_call: -
clone_size: once
j_call: TRBJ1-2
cdr3_nt: TGCAGTGCTAGTAGAATTGGACAGACCTTCCCTTATCCCTATGGCTACACCTTC
cdr3_aa: CSASRIGQTFPYPYGYTF

v_call: TRBV19
cdr3_length: 13
d_call: TRBD1
clone_size: -
j_call: TRBJ1-1
cdr3_nt: TGTGCCAGTAAGGGACAGCTGAACACTGAAGCTTTCTTT
cdr3_aa: CASKGQLNTEAFF

v_call: TRBV7-2
cdr3_length: 15
d_call: -
clone_size: -
j_call: TRBJ2-5
cdr3_nt: TGTGCCAGCAGCCCTGTCCGGAGGAGCGGAGAGACCCAGTACTTC
cdr3_aa: CASSPVRRSGETQYF

v_call: TRBV2
cdr3_length: 17
d_call: -
clone_size: -
j_call: TRBJ2-7
cdr3_nt: TGTGCCAGCGCCCGACAGATTCCTTCGCTTGGCCTTTCCGAGCAGTACTTC
cdr3_aa: CASARQIPSLGLSEQYF

v_call: TRBV6-6
cdr3_length: 14
d_call: -
clone_size: -
j_call: TRBJ1-3
cdr3_nt: TGTGCCAGCAGTTACGCGGGTCAGGGAAACACCATATATTTT
cdr3_aa: CASSYAGQGNTIYF

v_call: TRBV7-2
cdr3_length: 16
d_call: TRBD2
clone_size: -
j_call: TRBJ2-4
cdr3_nt: TGTGCCAGCAGCCAAGGACTAGCGGGGGGTGGAAACATTCAGTACTTC
cdr3_aa: CASSQGLAGGGNIQYF

v_call: TRBV6-5
cdr3_length: 15
d_call: -
clone_size: few
j_call: TRBJ1-1
cdr3_nt: TGTGCCAGCAGTTACTCGCAGGCCCAAGGCACTGAAGCTTTCTTT
cdr3_aa: CASSYSQAQGTEAFF

v_call: TRBV6-4
cdr3_length: 14
d_call: TRBD1
clone_size: -
j_call: TRBJ1-1
cdr3_nt: TGTGCCAGCAGTCAGGACAGGGAAAGCGCTGAAGCTTTCTTT
cdr3_aa: CASSQDRESAEAFF

v_call: TRBV7-2
cdr3_length: 18
d_call: TRBD2
clone_size: -
j_call: TRBJ2-3
cdr3_nt: TGTGCCAGCAGCTTATTGGGTAGCGGGGACCGCGGCACAGATACGCAGTATTTT
cdr3_aa: CASSLLGSGDRGTDTQYF

v_call: TRBV18
cdr3_length: 14
d_call: TRBD1
clone_size: -
j_call: TRBJ1-6
cdr3_nt: TGTGCCAGCTCACCGGACAGGGTTTATTCACCCCTCCACTTT
cdr3_aa: CASSPDRVYSPLHF

v_call: TRBV19
cdr3_length: 16
d_call: TRBD2
clone_size: -
j_call: TRBJ2-2
cdr3_nt: TGTGCCAGTAGTATTCTGGGACTAGCGGTACCCGGGGAGCTGTTTTTT
cdr3_aa: CASSILGLAVPGELFF

v_call: TRBV7-2
cdr3_length: 14
d_call: -
clone_size: -
j_call: TRBJ1-1
cdr3_nt: TGTGCCAGCAGCTTAAATCGCAGGAACACTGAAGCTTTCTTT
cdr3_aa: CASSLNRRNTEAFF

v_call: TRBV27
cdr3_length: 15
d_call: -
clone_size: -
j_call: TRBJ1-1
cdr3_nt: TGTGCCAGCAGTTTAGAGGCAGCCAGGAACACTGAAGCTTTCTTT
cdr3_aa: CASSLEAARNTEAFF

v_call: TRBV29-1
cdr3_length: 13
d_call: -
clone_size: -
j_call: TRBJ1-3
cdr3_nt: TGCAGCGTTGAAGATTTGGAGGGCAACACCATATATTTT
cdr3_aa: CSVEDLEGNTIYF

v_call: TRBV7-8
cdr3_length: 15
d_call: TRBD1
clone_size: -
j_call: TRBJ1-6
cdr3_nt: TGTGCCAGCAGCTTAGAGGGGGACAGGGGTTCACCCCTCCACTTT
cdr3_aa: CASSLEGDRGSPLHF

v_call: TRBV6-5
cdr3_length: 13
d_call: -
clone_size: -
j_call: TRBJ1-4
cdr3_nt: TGTGCCAGCAGTTACGGGGCGGGGGCCCTTTGGTTTTTT
cdr3_aa: CASSYGAGALWFF

v_call: TRBV5-1
cdr3_length: 13
d_call: TRBD1
clone_size: -
j_call: TRBJ1-5
cdr3_nt: TGCGCCAGGCCGACAGGGTGCAATCAGCCCCAGCATTTT
cdr3_aa: CARPTGCNQPQHF

v_call: TRBV9
cdr3_length: 15
d_call: -
clone_size: -
j_call: TRBJ1-3
cdr3_nt: TGTGCCAGCAGCGTAGACCTATCTCTGAGAAACACCATATATTTT
cdr3_aa: CASSVDLSLRNTIYF

v_call: TRBV29-1
cdr3_length: 15
d_call: TRBD1
clone_size: -
j_call: TRBJ1-2
cdr3_nt: TGCAGCGTTGAGTACAGGGGCCGAGGGAACTATGGCTACACCTTC
cdr3_aa: CSVEYRGRGNYGYTF

v_call: TRBV27
cdr3_length: 16
d_call: TRBD1
clone_size: -
j_call: TRBJ1-5
cdr3_nt: TGTGCCAGCAGTCGACAGGGGGCGGTTGGCAATCAGCCCCAGCATTTT
cdr3_aa: CASSRQGAVGNQPQHF

v_call: TRBV5-6
cdr3_length: 13
d_call: -
clone_size: -
j_call: TRBJ1-1
cdr3_nt: TGTGCCAGCAGCCCCTCCCCGAACACTGAAGCTTTCTTT
cdr3_aa: CASSPSPNTEAFF

v_call: TRBV5-5
cdr3_length: 16
d_call: TRBD1
clone_size: -
j_call: TRBJ1-6
cdr3_nt: TGTGCCAGCAGCCAGGGGGCCGTTCAAGGGAATTCACCCCTCCACTTT
cdr3_aa: CASSQGAVQGNSPLHF

v_call: TRBV30
cdr3_length: 15
d_call: TRBD1
clone_size: -
j_call: TRBJ1-5
cdr3_nt: TGTGCCTGGAGCGGGGGACAGGGCCTAAATCAGCCCCAGCATTTT
cdr3_aa: CAWSGGQGLNQPQHF

v_call: TRBV11-2
cdr3_length: 16
d_call: TRBD1
clone_size: -
j_call: TRBJ2-1
cdr3_nt: TGTGCCAGCAGCTTTCGCCTAAGACAGGGTTGGAATGAGCAGTTCTTC
cdr3_aa: CASSFRLRQGWNEQFF

v_call: TRBV30
cdr3_length: 15
d_call: -
clone_size: -
j_call: TRBJ1-2
cdr3_nt: TGTGCCTGGAGTGCTTCACTAACAGGGTCTCGAGGCTACACCTTC
cdr3_aa: CAWSASLTGSRGYTF

v_call: TRBV19
cdr3_length: 15
d_call: -
clone_size: -
j_call: TRBJ1-3
cdr3_nt: TGTGCCAGTAGTATAAAGAGCTACTCTGGAAACACCATATATTTT
cdr3_aa: CASSIKSYSGNTIYF